Listed below are T cell receptor beta chains from one sample, sequenced in a study of regulatory T cells in long-lasting Graves disease. MiXCR, run by TCRdb on the multiplex PCR reads, gives a single entry per CDR3 protein. The sample yields 650,000 to 700,000 distinct CDR3 sequences, about 32% seen once. The specimen was peripheral blood mononuclear cells (PBMCs), collected when the disease was refractory, from a patient treated with antithyroid drugs. These receptors were obtained from a female donor with Graves disease. CDR3s leave out the opening cysteine and the closing phenylalanine or tryptophan. Part of the rows lack a size; the others show once, few, many or a class for expanded clones.

clone size	V gene	J gene	CDR3 protein
.	TRBV18	TRBJ1-2	ASQGKRNYGYT
few	TRBV29-1	TRBJ1-1	SVPAVTEAF
few	TRBV14	TRBJ1-2	ASSQAQGAHGYT
.	TRBV7-9	TRBJ1-5	ASSASGQGGQPQH
few	TRBV20-1	TRBJ1-1	SARDLGGITEAF
.	TRBV6-1	.	ATQPVDSGRYEQY
.	TRBV5-1	TRBJ2-7	ASSVDRNGNEQY
.	TRBV6-5	TRBJ1-5	ASSYSNPAGQGGNQPQH
few	TRBV7-9	TRBJ2-3	ASSPAGASTDTQY
.	TRBV20-1	TRBJ1-2	SARGGDRGPYGYT
.	TRBV20-1	TRBJ2-7	SAELANREQY
.	TRBV20-1	TRBJ1-1	RPRPTAPMNTEAF
few	TRBV12-3/TRBV12-4	TRBJ2-7	ASSTSPPTEQY
many	TRBV6-5	TRBJ1-2	ASSYKPYRTDNYGYT
many	TRBV12-3/TRBV12-4	TRBJ1-2	ASNLQGWSGYT
.	TRBV14	TRBJ2-5	ASSQRSGGLLGETQY
.	TRBV7-9	TRBJ2-5	ASSSTGEGETQY
.	TRBV10-3	TRBJ2-2	ATNRDRDGELF
.	TRBV7-9	TRBJ2-5	ASSFGRAETQY
.	TRBV19	TRBJ2-7	ASSIDGSRAYEQY
.	TRBV13	TRBJ2-5	ASSLRLAGPQETQY
.	TRBV12-3/TRBV12-4	TRBJ1-1	ASSEGWTRNTEAF
.	TRBV29-1	TRBJ2-2	SVGEQGSTGELF
.	TRBV6-2/TRBV6-3	TRBJ2-2	ATRGLAGDWAGELF
many	TRBV28	TRBJ1-5	ASSDHDSNQPQH
.	TRBV10-3	TRBJ1-1	AISGGGMNTEAF
.	TRBV10-3	TRBJ1-1	AIIGTLNTEAF
many	TRBV5-1	TRBJ2-7	ASSRDFNEQY
.	TRBV19	TRBJ2-1	ASSSLTVREQF
few	TRBV7-2	TRBJ1-2	ASSLDGSSYGYT
few	TRBV29-1	TRBJ1-1	SVESGPGNTEAF
.	TRBV2	TRBJ2-2	ASSDWREGPGELF
many	TRBV12-3/TRBV12-4	TRBJ1-5	ASSFGMRDQPQH
few	TRBV12-3/TRBV12-4	TRBJ1-1	ASSRDNGEAF
few	TRBV5-1	TRBJ1-2	ASSSTGGDYGYT
.	TRBV7-3	TRBJ1-1	ASSFAGKAEAF
.	TRBV6-1	TRBJ2-2	ASSVGAWNRGTGELF
few	TRBV7-9	TRBJ2-5	ASSLEGGSGETQY
.	TRBV30	TRBJ1-6	AWKATNSPLH
.	TRBV7-9	TRBJ2-7	ASSSHSEEGEQY
.	TRBV13	TRBJ1-2	ASSSRGGQRSYGYT
.	TRBV20-1	TRBJ2-4	SAGGGLAEKNIQY
many	TRBV6-5	TRBJ2-5	ASSYFETQY
.	TRBV4-1	TRBJ1-2	ASSQELGGADYGYT
few	TRBV28	TRBJ2-7	ASSLIGGGGWEQY
many	TRBV28	TRBJ1-5	ASSGGKGAGKQPQH
.	TRBV2	TRBJ1-5	ASAERGHSNQPQH
few	TRBV6-1	TRBJ2-7	ASSRSGGGNFEQY
once	TRBV6-9	TRBJ2-4	ASSYDGILAKNIQY
.	TRBV20-1	TRBJ2-5	SASASGPQETQY
.	TRBV6-1	TRBJ2-2	ASSGGSQGYGTGELF
few	TRBV7-9	TRBJ1-1	ASSSRPEATEAF
many	TRBV11-2	TRBJ2-7	ASSQNLAWGYEQY
.	TRBV20-1	TRBJ2-7	SAKLGPYEQY